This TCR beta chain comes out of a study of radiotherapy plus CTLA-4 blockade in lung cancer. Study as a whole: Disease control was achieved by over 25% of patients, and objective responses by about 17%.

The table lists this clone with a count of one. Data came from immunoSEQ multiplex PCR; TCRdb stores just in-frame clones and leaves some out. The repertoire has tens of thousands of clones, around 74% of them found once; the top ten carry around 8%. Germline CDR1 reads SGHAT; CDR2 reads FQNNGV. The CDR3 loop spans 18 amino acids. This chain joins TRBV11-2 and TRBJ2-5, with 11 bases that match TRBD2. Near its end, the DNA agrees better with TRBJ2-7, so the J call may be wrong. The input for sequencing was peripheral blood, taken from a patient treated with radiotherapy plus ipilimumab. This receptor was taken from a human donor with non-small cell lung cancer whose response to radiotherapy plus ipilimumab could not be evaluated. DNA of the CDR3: TGTGCCAGCAGCTTAGTCGGTAGACTAGCGGGACCTTCCTACGAGCAGTACTTC. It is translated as CASSLVGRLAGPSYEQYF.